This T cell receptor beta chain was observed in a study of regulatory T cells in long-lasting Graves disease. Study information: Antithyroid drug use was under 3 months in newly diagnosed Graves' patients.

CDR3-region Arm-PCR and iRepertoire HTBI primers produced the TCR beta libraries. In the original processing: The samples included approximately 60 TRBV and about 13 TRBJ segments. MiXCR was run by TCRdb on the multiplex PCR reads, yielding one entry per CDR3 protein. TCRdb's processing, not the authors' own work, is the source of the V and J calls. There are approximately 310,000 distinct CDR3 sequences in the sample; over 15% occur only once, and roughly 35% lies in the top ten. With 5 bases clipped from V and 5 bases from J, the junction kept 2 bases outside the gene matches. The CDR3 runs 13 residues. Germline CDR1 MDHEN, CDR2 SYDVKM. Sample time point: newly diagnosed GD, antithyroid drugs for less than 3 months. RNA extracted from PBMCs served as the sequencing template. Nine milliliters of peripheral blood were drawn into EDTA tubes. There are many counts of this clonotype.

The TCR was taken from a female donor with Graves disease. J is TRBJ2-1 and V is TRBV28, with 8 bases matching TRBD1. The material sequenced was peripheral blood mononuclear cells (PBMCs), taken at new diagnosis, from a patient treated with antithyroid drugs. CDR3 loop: CASSQTGDNEQFF. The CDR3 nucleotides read TGTGCCAGCAGTCAGACAGGGGACAATGAGCAGTTCTTC. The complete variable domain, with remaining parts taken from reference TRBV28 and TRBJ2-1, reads DVKVTQSSRYLVKRTGEKVFLECVQDMDHENMFWYRQDPGLGLRLIYFSYDVKMKEKGDIPEGYSVSREKKERFSLILESASTNQTSMYLCASSQTGDNEQFFGPGTRLTVL.